This entry lists 6 T cell receptor beta chains sequenced from one sample in a study of T-cell reconstitution after alpha-beta-depleted transplantation in children. Library preparation (for TCRbeta) was performed with unique molecular identifiers. TCRdb independently ran MiXCR on the PCR reads; one entry per CDR3 protein. The sample holds 610,000 or so distinct CDR3 sequences, 25% to 30% seen once. This material consisted of PBMCs, taken before TCRalphabeta/CD19-depleted stem cell transplant. Receptor source: a boy in the first two years of life with Wiskott-Aldrich syndrome, due to receive a stem cell transplant.

The chain has TRBV7-9 and TRBJ2-3; D may match TRBD1 or TRBD2 (5 bases each). Trimming left V 4 bases short and J 2 bases short, with 13 bases between. The germline CDR1 and CDR2 sequences are SEHNR and FQNEAQ (reference sequence). The CDR3 spans 15 residues. CDR3 nucleotides: TGTGCCAGCAGCTGGGACCTCCCCTCCACAGATACGCAGTATTTT. This sequence encodes CASSWDLPSTDTQYF.

This chain uses TRBV9 with TRBJ2-1; TRBD2 might be the D (6 bases). V lost 3 bases, J lost 7 bases, and 20 bases lay in between. This CDR3 contains 16 residues. Germline lookup yields CDR1 SGDLS and CDR2 YYNGEE. CDR3: CASSEEPGTGGNEQFF. In nucleotides, the CDR3 is TGTGCCAGCAGCGAAGAACCGGGGACTGGGGGGAATGAGCAGTTCTTC.

A few counts support this clonotype. Because the CDR3 is missing its conserved closing phenylalanine or tryptophan, this is likely a read error. No DNA is shown, since the ends of the CDR3 on it are uncertain; the CDR3 is the one TCRdb lists. The chain recombines TRBV5-6 with TRBJ2-1; TRBD2 is the table's D call and was not checked against the DNA. The CDR3 numbers 12 amino acids, ends counted. Germline-derived CDR1 and CDR2 are SGHDT and YYEEEE. CDR3 sequence reads: CASSFYGTLPVI.

In its sample, this clonotype was seen a few times. The V call is TRBV7-9, the J call TRBJ2-5; no reliable D call. V was pared by 5 bases and J by 5 bases, with 9 bases between. CDR1 and CDR2 (germline): SEHNR, FQNEAQ (reference sequence). The CDR3 loop spans 12 amino acids. The CDR3 coding sequence is TGTGCCAGCAGCCGAAATACGGAGACCCAGTACTTC. Translating it yields CASSRNTETQYF.

The chain couples TRBV6-2 or TRBV6-3 to TRBJ2-5, with D unclear. Looked up from germline, CDR1 is MNHEY and CDR2 is SVGEGT. This CDR3 contains 13 residues. V was trimmed by 8 bases and J by 1 base, leaving 11 bases between them. CDR3 sequence (DNA): TGTGCCAGCCGACATGACTCCCAAGAGACCCAGTACTTC. Its protein product is CASRHDSQETQYF.

This clonotype was counted between two and nine times. The chain links TRBV6-5 to TRBJ2-7; 7 nucleotides match TRBD1. The CDR3 is 14 amino acids. Germline V gives CDR1 MNHEY, CDR2 SVGAGI. Trimming removed 2 bases from V and 6 bases from J; junction bases left unmatched: 7. The CDR3 sequence is CASSYRPTGVEQYF. The CDR3, as DNA: TGTGCCAGCAGTTACCGGCCTACAGGGGTCGAGCAGTACTTC.